The clone carrying this TCR beta chain has a count of ten or more. What it recognizes is unknown. This entry is derived from a study of T cells in Graves' hyperthyroidism and ophthalmopathy. Overall study: Upon initial diagnosis and before any treatment, peripheral blood was collected. General study points: The model identified upcoming ophthalmopathy a median approximately six months ahead of onset. Blood also held most thyroid clonotypes expanded beyond 0.001.

The V gene end was trimmed by 6 bases and the J gene end by 1 base; junction bases not matched to a gene: 1. The CDR3 has 13 amino acids. Germline lookup yields CDR1 SNHLY and CDR2 FYNNEI. It was RNA transcripts that yielded the amplified TCR beta CDR3 regions. When the TCR CDR3 underwent first-round RT-PCR, the HTBI primer set was used. TCRdb independently ran MiXCR on the multiplex PCR reads; one entry per CDR3 protein. The table includes 330,000 or so distinct CDR3 sequences, roughly 19% detected once. This sequence was found in a man aged 50 or older with Graves' ophthalmopathy. V is TRBV2 and J is TRBJ1-1, with 8 bases matching TRBD1. Sequencing input: blood. The CDR3 DNA follows: TGTGCCAGCAGGACAGGGGCGAACACTGAAGCTTTCTTT. Residues: CASRTGANTEAFF.